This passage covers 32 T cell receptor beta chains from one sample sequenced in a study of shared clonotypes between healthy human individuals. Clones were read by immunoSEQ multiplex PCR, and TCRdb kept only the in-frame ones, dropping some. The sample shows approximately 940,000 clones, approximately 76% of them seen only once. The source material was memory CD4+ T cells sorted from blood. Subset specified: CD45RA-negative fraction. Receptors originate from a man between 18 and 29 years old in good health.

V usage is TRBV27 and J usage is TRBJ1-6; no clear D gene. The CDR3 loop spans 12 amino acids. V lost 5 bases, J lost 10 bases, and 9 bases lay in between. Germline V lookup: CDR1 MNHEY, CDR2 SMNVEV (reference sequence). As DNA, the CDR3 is TGTGCCAGCAGTACCCCCGGGTCACCCCTCCACTTT. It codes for CASSTPGSPLHF.

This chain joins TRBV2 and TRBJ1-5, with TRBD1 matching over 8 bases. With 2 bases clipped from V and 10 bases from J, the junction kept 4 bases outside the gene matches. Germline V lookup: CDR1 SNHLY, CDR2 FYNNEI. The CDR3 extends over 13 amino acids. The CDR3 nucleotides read TGTGCCAGCAGTGAACAGGGGGCAATACCCCAGCATTTT. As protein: CASSEQGAIPQHF.

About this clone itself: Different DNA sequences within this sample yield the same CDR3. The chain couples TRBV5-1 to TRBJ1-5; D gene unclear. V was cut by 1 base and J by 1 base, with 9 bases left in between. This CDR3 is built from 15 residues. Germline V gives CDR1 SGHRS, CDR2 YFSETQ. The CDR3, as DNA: TGCGCCAGCAGCTTGTCCGGGATAAGCAATCAGCCCCAGCATTTT. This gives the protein CASSLSGISNQPQHF.

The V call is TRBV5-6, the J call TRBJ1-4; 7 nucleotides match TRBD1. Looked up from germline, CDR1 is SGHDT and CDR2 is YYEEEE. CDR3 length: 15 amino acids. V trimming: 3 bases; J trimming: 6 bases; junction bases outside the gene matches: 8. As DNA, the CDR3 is TGTGCCAGCAGCTCTCAGGGGGTAAAGGATGAAAAACTGTTTTTT. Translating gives CASSSQGVKDEKLFF. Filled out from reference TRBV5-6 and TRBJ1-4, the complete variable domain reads DAGVTQSPTHLIKTRGQQVTLRCSPKSGHDTVSWYQQALGQGPQFIFQYYEEEERQRGNFPDRFSGHQFPNYSSELNVNALLLGDSALYLCASSSQGVKDEKLFFGSGTQLSVL.

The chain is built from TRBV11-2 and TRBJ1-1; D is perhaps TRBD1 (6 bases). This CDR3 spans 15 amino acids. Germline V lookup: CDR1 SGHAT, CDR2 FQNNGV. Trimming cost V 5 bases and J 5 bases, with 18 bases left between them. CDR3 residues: CASSPLTGLGTEAFF. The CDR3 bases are TGTGCCAGCAGCCCGCTCACAGGGTTGGGGACTGAAGCTTTCTTT.

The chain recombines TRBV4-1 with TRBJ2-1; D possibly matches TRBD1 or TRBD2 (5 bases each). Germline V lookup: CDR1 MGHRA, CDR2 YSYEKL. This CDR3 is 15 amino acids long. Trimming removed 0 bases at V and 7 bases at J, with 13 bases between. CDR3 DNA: TGCGCCAGCAGCCAAGATCACGGGGCGCAGAATGAGCAGTTCTTC. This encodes CASSQDHGAQNEQFF.

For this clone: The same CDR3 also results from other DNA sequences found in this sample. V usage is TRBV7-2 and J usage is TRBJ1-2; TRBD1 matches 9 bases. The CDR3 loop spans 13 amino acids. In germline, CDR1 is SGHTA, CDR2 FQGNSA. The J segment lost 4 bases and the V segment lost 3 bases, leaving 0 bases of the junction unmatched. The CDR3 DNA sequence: TGTGCCAGCAGCTTGACAGGGGGCTATGGCTACACCTTC. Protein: CASSLTGGYGYTF.

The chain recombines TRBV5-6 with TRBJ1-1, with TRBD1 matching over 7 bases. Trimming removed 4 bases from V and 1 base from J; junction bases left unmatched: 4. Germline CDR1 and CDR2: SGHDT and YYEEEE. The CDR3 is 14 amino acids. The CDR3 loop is CASSPQGWNTEAFF. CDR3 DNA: TGTGCCAGCAGCCCACAGGGGTGGAACACTGAAGCTTTCTTT.

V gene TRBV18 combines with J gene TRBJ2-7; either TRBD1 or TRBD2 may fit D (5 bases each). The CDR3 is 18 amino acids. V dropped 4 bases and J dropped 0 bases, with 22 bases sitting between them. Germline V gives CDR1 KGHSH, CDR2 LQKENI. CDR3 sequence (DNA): TGTGCCAGCTCACGCGTGCGCGCAGGGCCCCGGGACTCCTACGAGCAGTACTTC. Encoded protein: CASSRVRAGPRDSYEQYF.

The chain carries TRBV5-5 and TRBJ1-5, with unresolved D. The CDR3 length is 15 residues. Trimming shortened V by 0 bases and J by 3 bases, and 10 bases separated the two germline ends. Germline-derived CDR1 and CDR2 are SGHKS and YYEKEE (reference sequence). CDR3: CASSLEDGPNQPQHF. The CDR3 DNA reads TGTGCCAGCAGCTTGGAGGACGGACCCAATCAGCCCCAGCATTTT.

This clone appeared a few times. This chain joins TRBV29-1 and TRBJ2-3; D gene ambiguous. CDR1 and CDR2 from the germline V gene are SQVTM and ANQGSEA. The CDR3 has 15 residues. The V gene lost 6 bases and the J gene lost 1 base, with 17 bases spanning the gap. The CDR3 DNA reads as TGCAGCGTCAACCCAGATGAATCCGGCACAGATACGCAGTATTTT. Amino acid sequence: CSVNPDESGTDTQYF.

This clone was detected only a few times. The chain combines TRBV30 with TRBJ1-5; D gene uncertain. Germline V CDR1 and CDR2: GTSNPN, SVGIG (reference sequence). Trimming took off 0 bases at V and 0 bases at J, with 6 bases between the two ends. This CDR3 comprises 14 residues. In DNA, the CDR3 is TGTGCCTGGAGTGTGGCTTATAGCAATCAGCCCCAGCATTTT. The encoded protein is CAWSVAYSNQPQHF.

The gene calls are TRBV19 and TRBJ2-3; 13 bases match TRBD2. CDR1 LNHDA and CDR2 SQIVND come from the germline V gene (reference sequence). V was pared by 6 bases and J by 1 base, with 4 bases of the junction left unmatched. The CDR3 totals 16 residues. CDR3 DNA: TGTGCCAGTAGCAGACTAGCGGGAGGCGGCACAGATACGCAGTATTTT. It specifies CASSRLAGGGTDTQYF.

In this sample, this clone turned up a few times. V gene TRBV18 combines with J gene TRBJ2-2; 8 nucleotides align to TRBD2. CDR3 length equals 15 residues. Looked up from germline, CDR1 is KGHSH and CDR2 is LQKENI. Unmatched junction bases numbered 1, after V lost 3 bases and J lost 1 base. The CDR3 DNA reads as TGTGCCAGCTCACCCACTAGCGGGAACACCGGGGAGCTGTTTTTT. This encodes CASSPTSGNTGELFF.

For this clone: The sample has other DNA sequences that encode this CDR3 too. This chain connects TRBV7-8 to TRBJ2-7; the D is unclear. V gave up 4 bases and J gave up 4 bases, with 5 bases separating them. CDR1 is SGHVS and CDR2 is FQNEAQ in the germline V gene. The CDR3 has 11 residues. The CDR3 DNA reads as TGTGCCAGCAGCTCCCTGTACGAGCAGTACTTC. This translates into CASSSLYEQYF.

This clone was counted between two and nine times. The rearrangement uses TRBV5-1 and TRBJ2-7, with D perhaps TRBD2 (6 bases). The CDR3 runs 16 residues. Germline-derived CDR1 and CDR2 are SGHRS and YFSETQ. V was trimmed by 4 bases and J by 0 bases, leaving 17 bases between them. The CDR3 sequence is CASSPSGSGFSYEQYF. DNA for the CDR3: TGCGCCAGCAGCCCCAGTGGTAGCGGTTTCTCCTACGAGCAGTACTTC.

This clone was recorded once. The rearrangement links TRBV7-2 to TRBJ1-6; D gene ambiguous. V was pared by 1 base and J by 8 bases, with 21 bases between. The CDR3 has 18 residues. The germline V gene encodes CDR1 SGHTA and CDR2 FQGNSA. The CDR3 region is CASSLGIGFGPEDSPLHF. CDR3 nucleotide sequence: TGTGCCAGCAGCTTAGGGATCGGGTTTGGCCCCGAGGATTCACCCCTCCACTTT.

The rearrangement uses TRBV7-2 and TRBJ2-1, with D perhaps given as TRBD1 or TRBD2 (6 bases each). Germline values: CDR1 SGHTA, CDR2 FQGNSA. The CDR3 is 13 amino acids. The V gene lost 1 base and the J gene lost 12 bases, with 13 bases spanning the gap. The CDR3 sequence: CASSLGAGQVQFF. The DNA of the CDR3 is TGTGCCAGCAGCTTAGGGGCGGGACAAGTGCAGTTCTTC.

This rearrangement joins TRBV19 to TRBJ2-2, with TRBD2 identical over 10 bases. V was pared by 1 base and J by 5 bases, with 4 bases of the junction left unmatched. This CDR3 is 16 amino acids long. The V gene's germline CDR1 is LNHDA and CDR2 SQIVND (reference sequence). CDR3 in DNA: TGTGCCAGTAGTATAGTAGCGGGAGGAGGGACCGGGGAGCTGTTTTTT. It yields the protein CASSIVAGGGTGELFF.

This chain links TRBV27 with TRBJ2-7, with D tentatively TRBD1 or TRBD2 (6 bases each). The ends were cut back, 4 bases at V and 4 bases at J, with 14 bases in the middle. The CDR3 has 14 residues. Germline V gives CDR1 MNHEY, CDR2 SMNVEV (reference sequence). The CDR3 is CASSSKGGPYEQYF. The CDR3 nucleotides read TGTGCCAGCAGTTCTAAGGGGGGCCCGTACGAGCAGTACTTC.

The CDR3: CASSLGGQGLEAFF. The CDR3 nucleotides read TGTGCCAGCAGCTTAGGGGGACAGGGTCTTGAAGCTTTCTTT. This sequence joins TRBV7-8 and TRBJ1-1; 9 positions agree with TRBD1. Trimming at V came to 1 base and at J to 7 bases, leaving 4 bases not matched to a gene. The CDR3 is 14 amino acids. Germline assignment: CDR1 SGHVS and CDR2 FQNEAQ.

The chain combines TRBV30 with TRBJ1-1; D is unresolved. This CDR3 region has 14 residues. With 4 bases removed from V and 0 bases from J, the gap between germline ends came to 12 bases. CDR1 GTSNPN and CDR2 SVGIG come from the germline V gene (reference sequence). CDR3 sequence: CAWTPMTVNTEAFF. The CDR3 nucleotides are TGTGCCTGGACCCCCATGACCGTGAACACTGAAGCTTTCTTT.

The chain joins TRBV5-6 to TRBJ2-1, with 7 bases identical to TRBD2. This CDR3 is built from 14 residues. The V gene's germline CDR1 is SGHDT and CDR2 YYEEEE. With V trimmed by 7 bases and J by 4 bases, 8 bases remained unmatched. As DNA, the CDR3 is TGTGCCAGCGGGGCTAGCGGAGCTTACAATGAGCAGTTCTTC. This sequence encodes CASGASGAYNEQFF.

The CDR3 region has the DNA TGTGCCAGCAGTGAATCCGACAGCTACTATGGCTACACCTTC. Protein sequence: CASSESDSYYGYTF. The chain is built from TRBV6-1 and TRBJ1-2; tentatively, D is TRBD1 (5 bases). The CDR3 is 14 residues long. Germline lookup yields CDR1 MNHNS and CDR2 SASEGT. Trimming shortened V by 2 bases and J by 3 bases, and 10 bases separated the two germline ends.

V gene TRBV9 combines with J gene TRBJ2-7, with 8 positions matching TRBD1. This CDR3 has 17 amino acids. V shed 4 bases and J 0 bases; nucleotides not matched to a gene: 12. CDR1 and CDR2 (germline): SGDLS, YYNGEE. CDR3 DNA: TGTGCCAGCAGCCTCAGTTTCGGACAGGGCAACTCCTACGAGCAGTACTTC. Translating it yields CASSLSFGQGNSYEQYF.

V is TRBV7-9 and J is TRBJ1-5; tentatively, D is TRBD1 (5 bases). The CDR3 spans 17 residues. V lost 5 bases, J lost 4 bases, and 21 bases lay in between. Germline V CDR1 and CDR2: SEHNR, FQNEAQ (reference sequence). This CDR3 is CASSGESPGPFNQPQHF. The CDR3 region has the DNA TGTGCCAGCAGCGGGGAGAGCCCGGGACCGTTTAATCAGCCCCAGCATTTT.

CDR3 loop: CASSLGDRLYGYTF. CDR3 in DNA: TGTGCCAGCAGCTTAGGCGACAGACTCTATGGCTACACCTTC. The genes are TRBV7-6 and TRBJ1-2; perhaps TRBD1 as D (5 bases). The CDR3 loop spans 14 amino acids. The V end was cut by 1 base, the J end by 4 bases, with 10 bases between. Germline CDR1 and CDR2: SGHVS and FNYEAQ.

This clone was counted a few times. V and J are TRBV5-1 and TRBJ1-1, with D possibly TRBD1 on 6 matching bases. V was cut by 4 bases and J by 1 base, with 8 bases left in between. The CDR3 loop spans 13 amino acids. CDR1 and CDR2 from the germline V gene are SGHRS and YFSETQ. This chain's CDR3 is CASSRDTNTEAFF. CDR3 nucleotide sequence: TGCGCCAGCAGCAGGGACACGAACACTGAAGCTTTCTTT.

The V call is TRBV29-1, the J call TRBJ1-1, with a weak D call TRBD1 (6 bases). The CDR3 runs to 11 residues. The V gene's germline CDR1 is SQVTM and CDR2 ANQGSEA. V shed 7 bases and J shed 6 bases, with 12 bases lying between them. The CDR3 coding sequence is TGCAGCGGAAGTCGGGGGCCTGAAGCTTTCTTT. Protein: CSGSRGPEAFF.

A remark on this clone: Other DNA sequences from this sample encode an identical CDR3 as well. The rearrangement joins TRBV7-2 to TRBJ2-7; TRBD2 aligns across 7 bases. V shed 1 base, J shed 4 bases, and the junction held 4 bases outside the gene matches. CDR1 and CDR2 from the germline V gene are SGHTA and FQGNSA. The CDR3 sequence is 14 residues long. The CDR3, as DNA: TGTGCCAGCAGCTTAGGGCCTAGCGGTTACGAGCAGTACTTC. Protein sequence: CASSLGPSGYEQYF. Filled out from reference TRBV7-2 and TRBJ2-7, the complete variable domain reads GAGVSQSPSNKVTEKGKDVELRCDPISGHTALYWYRQSLGQGLEFLIYFQGNSAPDKSGLPSDRFSAERTGGSVSTLTIQRTQQEDSAVYLCASSLGPSGYEQYFGPGTRLTVT.

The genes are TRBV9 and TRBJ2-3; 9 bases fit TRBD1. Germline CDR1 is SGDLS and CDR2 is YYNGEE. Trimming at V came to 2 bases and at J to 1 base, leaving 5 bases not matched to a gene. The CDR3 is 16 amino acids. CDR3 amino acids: CASSVDRGGGTDTQYF. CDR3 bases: TGTGCCAGCAGCGTGGACAGGGGCGGGGGCACAGATACGCAGTATTTT.

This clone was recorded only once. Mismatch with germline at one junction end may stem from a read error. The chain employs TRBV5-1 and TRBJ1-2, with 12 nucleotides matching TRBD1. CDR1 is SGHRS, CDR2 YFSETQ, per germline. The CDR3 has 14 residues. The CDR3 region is CASSPGDRGLIRNF. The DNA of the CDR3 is TGCGCCAGCAGCCCAGGGGACAGGGGGCTGATCCGGAACTTC. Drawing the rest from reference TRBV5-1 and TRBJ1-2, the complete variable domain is KAGVTQTPRYLIKTRGQQVTLSCSPISGHRSVSWYQQTPGQGLQFLFEYFSETQRNKGNFPGRFSGRQFSNSRSEMNVSTLELGDSALYLCASSPGDRGLIRNFGSGTRLTVV.